The text below deals with one T cell receptor (beta chain). The antigen remains unidentified. The data were taken from a study of vaccination and CD4 T cells after COVID-19. Study as a whole: Post-vaccination specimens were collected at a median of 72 days following dose two (range 14 to 241). Stimulation used overlapping spike peptides from SARS-CoV-2, HCoV-NL63, HCoV-OC43 and HCoV-229E.

Sequenced with the Oncomine TCR Beta short-read assay was DNA taken from cultured CD4+ T cells. Someone extracted genomic DNA from cultured CD4+ T cells. Each CDR3 protein is one row after TCRdb ran MiXCR on the PCR reads. The data show around 20,000 distinct CDR3 sequences, with roughly 71% seen just once and over 6% held by the top ten. Treatment of the sample: roughly nine-day PBMC culture with coronavirus spike peptide pools or control peptides (ViraFEST assay). This CDR3 is built from 14 residues. From germline, CDR1 is MNHEY and CDR2 SMNVEV (reference sequence). V lost 1 base and J 3 bases, leaving 10 bases between the germline ends.

The TCR comes from a human donor who had recovered from COVID-19. The chain has TRBV27 and TRBJ2-7; possibly TRBD1 for D (5 bases). Sequenced material: CD4+ T cells from blood, cultured in vitro. The CDR3 loop reads CASSLYGQGYEQYF. CDR3 bases: TGTGCCAGCAGTTTATACGGACAAGGCTACGAGCAGTACTTC.